Sequencing of this T cell receptor (beta chain) was carried out in a study of blood T cell repertoires in COVID-19. Study context: Both acute and convalescent COVID-19 samples were obtained from the United States, Italy and Spain. In each case, the material was cDNA or gDNA derived from T cells, B-cell-depleted T cells, or PBMCs.

Germline V gene sequence: CDR1 KGHDR, CDR2 SFDVKD. Trimming took off 7 bases at V and 7 bases at J, with 12 bases between the two ends. There are 12 residues in the CDR3. In the original workflow: Estimation of nucleated cell counts was performed using reference gene primer amplification. The data were produced by immunoSEQ multiplex PCR, yet TCRdb's version contains in-frame clones alone and is incomplete. V and J calls and clone size come straight from that table; D and trimming were deduced from the DNA. The table shows about 160,000 clones, with 90% to 95% occurring only once. The chain joins TRBV24-1 to TRBJ1-2; D is possibly TRBD1 (5 bases). The specimen sequenced was peripheral blood. This clonotype was obtained from a woman in her forties or fifties with acute or convalescent COVID-19. CDR3: CATRGDSGGYTF. The CDR3 DNA sequence: TGTGCCACCAGAGGGGATTCTGGTGGCTACACCTTC.